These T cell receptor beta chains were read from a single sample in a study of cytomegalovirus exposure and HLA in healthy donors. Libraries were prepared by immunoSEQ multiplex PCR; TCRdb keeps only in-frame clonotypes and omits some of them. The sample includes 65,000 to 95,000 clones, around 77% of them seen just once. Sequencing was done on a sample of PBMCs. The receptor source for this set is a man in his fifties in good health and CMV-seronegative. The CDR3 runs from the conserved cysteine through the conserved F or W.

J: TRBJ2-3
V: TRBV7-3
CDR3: CASSLAGGGAIDTQYF

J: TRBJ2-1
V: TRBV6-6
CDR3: CASTQTPVRQVNEQFF

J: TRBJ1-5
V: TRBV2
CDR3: CASSGQGGQPQHF

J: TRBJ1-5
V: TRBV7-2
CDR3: CASSSPLGSGQGKNQPQHF

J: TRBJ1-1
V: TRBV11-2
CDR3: CASSLDPGDGTEAFF

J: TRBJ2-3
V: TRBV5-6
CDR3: CASSLSTDTQYF

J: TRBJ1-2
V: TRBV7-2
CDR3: CASSLGGGTGGYGYTF

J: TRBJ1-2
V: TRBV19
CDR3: CASSSSRDTANYGYTF

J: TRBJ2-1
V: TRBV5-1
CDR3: CASSSGTSFYEQFF

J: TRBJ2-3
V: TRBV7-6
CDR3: CASSLGARADTQYF

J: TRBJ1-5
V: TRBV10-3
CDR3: CAISGGTGGGNQPQHF

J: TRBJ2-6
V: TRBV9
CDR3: CASSVSFHSGANVLTF

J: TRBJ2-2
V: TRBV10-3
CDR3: CAISASGTANTGELFF

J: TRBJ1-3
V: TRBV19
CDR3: CASSQDRPSGNTIYF

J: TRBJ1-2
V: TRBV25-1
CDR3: CASSGGLRYGYTF

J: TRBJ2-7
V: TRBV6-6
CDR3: CALGRGTGEQYF

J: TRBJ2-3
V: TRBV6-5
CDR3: CATADQAGSDTQYF

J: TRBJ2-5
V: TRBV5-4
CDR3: CASSTYEGLAKETQYF

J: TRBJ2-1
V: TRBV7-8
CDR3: CASSARGGGSSYNEQFF

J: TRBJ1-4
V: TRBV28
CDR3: CASSSREKLFF

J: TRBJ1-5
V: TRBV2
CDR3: CASSEIGQAKQPQHF

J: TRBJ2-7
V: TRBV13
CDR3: CASSIRRRQGAYEQYF

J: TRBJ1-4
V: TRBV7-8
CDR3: CASSLENRRLVAHLFF

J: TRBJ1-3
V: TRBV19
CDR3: CASSIGDTGNTIYF

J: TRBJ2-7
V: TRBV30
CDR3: CASRDRRNEQYF

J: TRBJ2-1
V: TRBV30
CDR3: CVGRDSYNEQFF

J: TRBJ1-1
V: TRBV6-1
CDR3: CASSRGQSANTEAFF

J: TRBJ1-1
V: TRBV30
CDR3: CAWRFVTRNTEAFF

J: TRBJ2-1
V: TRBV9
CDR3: CASSPRVRNSNNEQFF

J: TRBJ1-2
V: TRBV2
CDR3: CASSWDSYGYTF

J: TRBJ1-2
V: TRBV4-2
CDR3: CASSQDLASWYGYTF

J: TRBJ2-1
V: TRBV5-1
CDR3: CASSIGLGYDEQFF

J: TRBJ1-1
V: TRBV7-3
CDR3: CASGQGASTEAFF

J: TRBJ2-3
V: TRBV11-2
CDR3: CASSPMGTRSTDTQYF

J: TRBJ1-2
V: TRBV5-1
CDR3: CASSLAPDRTYGYTF

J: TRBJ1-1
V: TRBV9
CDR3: CASSPPRQGATEAFF

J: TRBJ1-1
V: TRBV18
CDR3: CASSPFRGEGFF

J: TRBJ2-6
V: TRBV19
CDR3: CASRPGTASSGANVLTF

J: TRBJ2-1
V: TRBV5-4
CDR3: CASSPSGAGAYNEQFF

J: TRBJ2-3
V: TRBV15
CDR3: CATSRDSGRADTQYF

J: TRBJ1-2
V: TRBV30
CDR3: CAWTMTDIYGYTF

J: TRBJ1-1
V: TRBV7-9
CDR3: CASSLGGGGTQAEAFF

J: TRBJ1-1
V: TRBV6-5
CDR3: CASRLRQGSAFF

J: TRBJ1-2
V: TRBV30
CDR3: CACNTGDYGYTF

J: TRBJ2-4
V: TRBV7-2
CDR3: CASSLSETIAKNIQYF

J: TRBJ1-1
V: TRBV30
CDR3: CAWRGQGTFF

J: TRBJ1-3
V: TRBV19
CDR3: CASSSTTGALNTIYF

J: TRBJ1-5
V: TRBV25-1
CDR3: CASSLPDSNQPQHF

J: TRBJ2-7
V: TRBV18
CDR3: CASSTGQSYEQYF

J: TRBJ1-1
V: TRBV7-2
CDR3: CASSFRQGNTEAFF

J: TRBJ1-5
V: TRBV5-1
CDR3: CASQQGPGNQPQHF

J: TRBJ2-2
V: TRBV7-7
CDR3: CASSLNPLSNTGELFF

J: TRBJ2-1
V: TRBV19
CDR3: CASSLGTGPYNEQFF

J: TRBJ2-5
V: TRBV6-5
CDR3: CASRSGGEETQYF

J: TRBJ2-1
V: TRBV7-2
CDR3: CASSLRSSGGPSYNEQFF